The next 5 T cell receptor beta chains were all read from a single sample in a study of T-cell reconstitution after alpha-beta-depleted transplantation in children. The library targeted TCRbeta and was prepared with unique molecular identifiers. In TCRdb, the PCR reads were re-called with MiXCR into one record per CDR3 protein. The table lists fewer than 550,000 distinct CDR3 sequences, about a tenth of them singletons. The sequencing here drew on PBMCs from the stem cell graft donor, taken from the stem cell graft. These receptors came from a human donor who donated a stem cell graft to a child with acute myeloid leukemia.

V usage is TRBV7-8 and J usage is TRBJ2-3, with D tentatively TRBD1 (5 bases). Germline CDR1 SGHVS, CDR2 FQNEAQ. The CDR3 spans 17 residues. The V end lost 1 base, the J end lost 4 bases, and 18 bases lay between the germline ends. CDR3 sequence: CASSLDRRPRAPDTQYF. The CDR3 coding sequence is TGTGCCAGCAGCTTAGACAGGCGCCCCAGGGCCCCAGATACGCAGTATTTT.

This clonotype was detected only a few times. The gene calls are TRBV7-2 and TRBJ2-1; perhaps TRBD2 as D (7 bases). The CDR3 is made up of 17 amino acids. The germline V and J ends were trimmed by 1 base and 4 bases, with 17 bases remaining between them. Germline CDR1 SGHTA, CDR2 FQGNSA. As DNA, the CDR3 is TGTGCCAGCAGCTTAGGAAGGGGGGGGTCCAAATACAATGAGCAGTTCTTC. Its protein is CASSLGRGGSKYNEQFF.

This clonotype was detected many times. V usage is TRBV20-1 and J usage is TRBJ2-7; 9 nucleotides match TRBD1. V was clipped by 3 bases and J by 1 base; unmatched bases: 10. Germline V gives CDR1 DFQATT, CDR2 SNEGSKA (reference sequence). The CDR3 has 16 amino acids. CDR3: CSASGGSGTGSYEQYF. The CDR3 nucleotides are TGCAGTGCTAGCGGGGGCAGCGGGACAGGGTCCTACGAGCAGTACTTC.

This chain uses TRBV5-5 with TRBJ2-3, with 12 bases fitting TRBD2. The germline V gene encodes CDR1 SGHKS and CDR2 YYEKEE (reference sequence). The CDR3 length is 15 residues. The trim removed 2 bases at V and 6 bases at J, leaving 4 bases unmatched. In DNA form, the CDR3 reads TGTGCCAGCAGCTTAACTAGCGGGAGGTTGGATACGCAGTATTTT. As protein: CASSLTSGRLDTQYF.

This chain uses TRBV6-1 with TRBJ1-5, with 11 bases lining up with TRBD1. CDR3 length equals 15 residues. After removal of 8 bases from V and 4 bases from J, the junction contained 7 bases not matched to a gene. Germline CDR1 is MNHNS and CDR2 is SASEGT. In nucleotides, the CDR3 is TGTGCCAGCGGGGGACAGGGGGTCCCAAATCAGCCCCAGCATTTT. Protein: CASGGQGVPNQPQHF.